These 18 T cell receptor beta chains came from one sample sequenced in a study of glioma-infiltrating T cells after dendritic cell vaccination. Regarding time point: after dendritic cell vaccination, including at tumor progression/relapse. Clones were read by immunoSEQ multiplex PCR, and TCRdb kept only the in-frame ones, dropping some. The repertoire holds 110,000 or so clones, nearly 90% seen once, with more than 2.5% in the top ten. Material: blood, obtained after dendritic cell vaccination. Receptors were obtained from a human donor with glioblastoma.

The rearrangement joins TRBV18 to TRBJ2-7, with D unclear. This CDR3 is 13 amino acids long. Trimming pared 6 bases from V and 4 bases from J, leaving 13 bases between. Germline V gene lookup returns CDR1 KGHSH and CDR2 LQKENI. DNA for the CDR3: TGTGCCAGCTCCCCCAACCCAACTTACGAGCAGTACTTC. This translates into CASSPNPTYEQYF.

The rearrangement uses TRBV13 and TRBJ2-7; 8 positions agree with TRBD2. CDR3 length: 15 amino acids. Germline loops: CDR1 PRHDT, CDR2 FYEKMQ (reference sequence). The junction had 10 bases not matched to a gene; V was cut back by 5 bases and J by 4 bases. The CDR3 loop is CASSPPGGAGYEQYF. The CDR3 region has the DNA TGTGCCAGCAGCCCCCCGGGGGGGGCAGGATACGAGCAGTACTTC.

The chain recombines TRBV2 with TRBJ2-3, with 8 bases aligning to TRBD2. The CDR3 totals 15 residues. From germline, CDR1 is SNHLY and CDR2 FYNNEI. The V segment lost 5 bases and the J segment 5 bases; nucleotides outside the gene matches: 9. The CDR3 loop reads CASSLGGAVKDTQYF. In nucleotides, the CDR3 is TGTGCCAGCAGTCTCGGGGGGGCCGTCAAAGATACGCAGTATTTT.

With regard to this clone: Other DNA sequences within the sample encode an identical CDR3. This chain links TRBV6-1 with TRBJ1-6; D perhaps matches TRBD1 (5 bases). V was clipped by 4 bases and J by 6 bases, with 13 bases between them. The germline gives CDR1 MNHNS, CDR2 SASEGT. CDR3 size: 15 residues. The CDR3 nucleotides read TGTGCCAGCAGTGGGAGGGGTCTCACTAATTCACCCCTCCACTTT. This gives the protein CASSGRGLTNSPLHF.

The chain couples TRBV10-3 to TRBJ2-3; no reliable D call. Germline V gene data show CDR1 as ENHRY and CDR2 as SYGVKD. The CDR3 has 15 residues. Trimming shortened V by 3 bases and J by 4 bases, and 14 bases separated the two germline ends. The CDR3 region is CAISERQALADTQYF. The DNA for the CDR3 is TGTGCCATCAGTGAACGGCAGGCTCTGGCAGATACGCAGTATTTT.

The chain employs TRBV2 and TRBJ2-2; tentative D call: TRBD2 (6 bases). Trimming took off 4 bases at V and 2 bases at J, with 11 bases between the two ends. Germline-derived CDR1 and CDR2 are SNHLY and FYNNEI. The length of the CDR3 is 15 residues. The CDR3 spells CASSAARGNTGELFF. The CDR3 nucleotides read TGTGCCAGCAGTGCAGCGCGGGGTAACACCGGGGAGCTGTTTTTT.

A single count supports this clone. The CDR3 is CASSLSDRAYEQYF. The CDR3 DNA sequence: TGTGCCAGCAGCTTAAGCGACAGGGCCTACGAGCAGTACTTC. The chain couples TRBV7-9 to TRBJ2-7; TRBD1 matches 7 bases. In germline, CDR1 is SEHNR, CDR2 FQNEAQ (reference sequence). CDR3 length equals 14 residues. V lost 2 bases, J lost 2 bases, and 3 bases stayed unmatched.

The chain recombines TRBV5-6 with TRBJ2-1, with a possible D match to TRBD1 (7 bases). The V gene lost 2 bases and the J gene lost 8 bases, with 17 bases spanning the gap. Germline loops: CDR1 SGHDT, CDR2 YYEEEE. The CDR3 extends over 15 amino acids. The CDR3 DNA is TGTGCCAGCAGCTTCCCCGCGGAGGGGGCGTATGAGCAGTTCTTC. Encoded protein: CASSFPAEGAYEQFF.

This clone has just one count. The CDR3 bases are TGTGCCAGCAGACCCAGGACAGGGAACACCGGGGAGCTGTTTTTT. Encoded protein: CASRPRTGNTGELFF. This sequence joins TRBV6-5 and TRBJ2-2; 7 bases are a match to TRBD1. Germline CDR1 MNHEY, CDR2 SVGAGI. Trimming cost V 6 bases and J 1 base; bases outside gene matches: 5. This CDR3 has 15 amino acids.

J is TRBJ2-2 and V is TRBV7-9; D uncertain. V was trimmed by 5 bases and J by 1 base, leaving 8 bases between them. CDR1 and CDR2 (germline): SEHNR, FQNEAQ (reference sequence). CDR3 length equals 14 residues. CDR3 coding DNA: TGTGCCAGCAGCGTACTGGTGAACACCGGGGAGCTGTTTTTT. Protein sequence: CASSVLVNTGELFF.

This clone has a handful of counts. The chain recombines TRBV27 with TRBJ2-3, with a possible D match to TRBD1 (6 bases). This CDR3 is 14 amino acids long. With 3 bases removed from V and 4 bases from J, the gap between germline ends came to 11 bases. Germline assignment: CDR1 MNHEY and CDR2 SMNVEV (reference sequence). CDR3 nucleotide sequence: TGTGCCAGCAGTTTCTCCAGGGGCGCAGATACGCAGTATTTT. Protein product: CASSFSRGADTQYF.

The chain couples TRBV9 to TRBJ2-3; 13 bases align to TRBD2. Germline trimming cut 0 bases from V and 5 bases from J; bases unmatched to any gene: 3. Germline values: CDR1 SGDLS, CDR2 YYNGEE. This CDR3 has 16 residues. The CDR3 coding sequence is TGTGCCAGCAGCGTAGCCGGACTAGCGGGAGTAGATACGCAGTATTTT. It codes for CASSVAGLAGVDTQYF.

This clone was detected only once. The chain recombines TRBV27 with TRBJ2-7, with 7 bases fitting TRBD1. With 5 bases clipped from V and 0 bases from J, the junction kept 4 bases outside the gene matches. Looked up from germline, CDR1 is MNHEY and CDR2 is SMNVEV (reference sequence). CDR3 length: 14 residues. CDR3 bases: TGTGCCAGCAGTACGGGGACAGCCTCCTACGAGCAGTACTTC. Its translation: CASSTGTASYEQYF.

The count of this clone is one. This chain connects TRBV18 to TRBJ1-5; tentatively, D is TRBD1 (6 bases). The CDR3 has 16 residues. The germline gives CDR1 KGHSH, CDR2 LQKENI. V lost 2 bases, J lost 0 bases, and 11 bases lay in between. The CDR3, as DNA: TGTGCCAGCTCACCAGCCGCAGGGGCTAGCAATCAGCCCCAGCATTTT. Its translation is CASSPAAGASNQPQHF. Full variable domain (missing parts from reference TRBV18 and TRBJ1-5): NAGVMQNPRHLVRRRGQEARLRCSPMKGHSHVYWYRQLPEEGLKFMVYLQKENIIDESGMPKERFSAEFPKEGPSILRIQQVVRGDSAAYFCASSPAAGASNQPQHFGDGTRLSIL.

V and J are TRBV18 and TRBJ2-5, with 9 bases aligning to TRBD2. The junction had 8 bases not matched to a gene; V was cut back by 6 bases and J by 0 bases. Germline V lookup: CDR1 KGHSH, CDR2 LQKENI. This CDR3 is built from 16 residues. CDR3 DNA: TGTGCCAGCTCCCCGGGTGTAGCGGGGGACCAAGAGACCCAGTACTTC. Translating gives CASSPGVAGDQETQYF.

This chain connects TRBV9 to TRBJ2-5; 11 positions match TRBD2. This CDR3 region has 13 residues. V lost 3 bases and J lost 5; bases outside the gene matches: 0. CDR1 is SGDLS, CDR2 YYNGEE, per germline. CDR3 region: CASSASGRETQYF. CDR3 bases: TGTGCCAGCAGCGCTAGCGGGAGGGAGACCCAGTACTTC. The full variable domain, with the rest looked up from reference TRBV9 and TRBJ2-5, is DSGVTQTPKHLITATGQRVTLRCSPRSGDLSVYWYQQSLDQGLQFLIQYYNGEERAKGNILERFSAQQFPDLHSELNLSSLELGDSALYFCASSASGRETQYFGPGTRLLVL.

This rearrangement joins TRBV7-9 to TRBJ2-5; TRBD2 matches 8 bases. The CDR3 is 17 residues long. Germline V gene sequence: CDR1 SEHNR, CDR2 FQNEAQ (reference sequence). J was trimmed by 2 bases and V by 5 bases; bases with no gene match: 13. CDR3 coding DNA: TGTGCCAGCAGCCAATACGGGGTAGCGGGACTTCAAGAGACCCAGTACTTC. It yields the protein CASSQYGVAGLQETQYF.

The chain recombines TRBV2 with TRBJ2-3; D is uncertain. This CDR3 has 11 residues. Trimming cost V 6 bases and J 5 bases, with 6 bases left between them. Per germline, CDR1 SNHLY and CDR2 FYNNEI. DNA for the CDR3: TGTGCCAGCAGCCCCCTAGATACGCAGTATTTT. Protein product: CASSPLDTQYF. The full variable domain, rest sourced from reference TRBV2 and TRBJ2-3, is EPEVTQTPSHQVTQMGQEVILRCVPISNHLYFYWYRQILGQKVEFLVSFYNNEISEKSEIFDDQFSVERPDGSNFTLKIRSTKLEDSAMYFCASSPLDTQYFGPGTRLTVL.